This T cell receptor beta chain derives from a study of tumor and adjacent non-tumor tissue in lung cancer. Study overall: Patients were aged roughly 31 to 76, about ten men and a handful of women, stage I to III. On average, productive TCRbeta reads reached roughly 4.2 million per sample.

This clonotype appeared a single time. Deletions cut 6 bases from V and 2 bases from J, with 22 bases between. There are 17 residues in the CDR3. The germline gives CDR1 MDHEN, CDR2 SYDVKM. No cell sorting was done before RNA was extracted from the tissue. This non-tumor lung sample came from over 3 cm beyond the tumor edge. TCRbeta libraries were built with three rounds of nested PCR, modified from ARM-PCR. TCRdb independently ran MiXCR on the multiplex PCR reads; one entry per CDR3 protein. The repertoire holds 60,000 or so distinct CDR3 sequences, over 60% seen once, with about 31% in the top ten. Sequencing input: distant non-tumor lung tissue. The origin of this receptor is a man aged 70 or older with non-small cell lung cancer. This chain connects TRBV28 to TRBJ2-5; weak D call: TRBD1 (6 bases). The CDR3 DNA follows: TGTGCCAGCAGCCCAGTCAGGGGACCCAAAGGACAAGAGACCCAGTACTTC. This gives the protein CASSPVRGPKGQETQYF.